This note documents a single TCR beta chain sequence. Its specificity is not known. The V end lost 0 bases, the J end lost 10 bases, and 19 bases lay between the germline ends. CDR1 is SGHRS, CDR2 YFSETQ, per germline. The CDR3 sequence is 15 residues long. Generated by immunoSEQ multiplex PCR, the TCRdb table keeps only in-frame clones and is missing some. The repertoire holds roughly 30,000 clones, with 88% as singletons. This entry comes from a study of a mutant IDH1 vaccine in newly diagnosed glioma. This sample's time point: week 23, last vaccination. Every vaccine dose comprised 300 ug of mutant IDH1 20-mer peptide plus topical imiquimod.

The chain has TRBV5-1 and TRBJ2-5; possible D gene TRBD2, 6 bases. Sequenced material: PBMCs, taken from a glioma patient whose treatment included an IDH1 peptide vaccine. The clonotype comes from a man aged 35 to 55 with glioma. This chain's CDR3 is CASSLGDYRKEGQYF. For the CDR3, the DNA is TGCGCCAGCAGCTTGGGAGACTACCGAAAGGAGGGCCAGTACTTC.